Listed below are T cell receptor beta chains from one sample, sequenced in a study of PD-1 blockade in classical Hodgkin lymphoma. Assay: immunoSEQ multiplex PCR; the TCRdb copy retains only in-frame clones and omits some. The sample lists some 41,000 clones, around 88% occurring once. This sample comprised peripheral blood mononuclear cells (PBMCs), obtained before the second cycle of nivolumab. The receptors come from a human donor with classical Hodgkin lymphoma. CDR3s include the opening cysteine and the closing phenylalanine or tryptophan. A D gene is named only where the DNA matches it firmly. A row's size may be missing; if present it is once, few, many or a size class.

cdr3_nt cdr3_aa cdr3_length d_call v_call clone_size j_call
TGTGCCACCAGCAGAGATCCCGAATACAATGAGCAGTTCTTC CATSRDPEYNEQFF 14 . TRBV15 . TRBJ2-1
TGTGCCAGCAGCTTTTCGGGGATTTTTGGCGAGCAGTACTTC CASSFSGIFGEQYF 14 . TRBV7-2 . TRBJ2-7
TGTGCCATCAGGAACCTACTGGCAGATACGCAGTATTTT CAIRNLLADTQYF 13 . TRBV10-3 once TRBJ2-3
TGCGCCAGCAGCCTTCAGGCCACTGGAAACACCATATATTTT CASSLQATGNTIYF 14 . TRBV5-1 . TRBJ1-3
TGTGCCAGCAGCCCACTGACAGACAAAGTCGGTGAAGCTTTCTTT CASSPLTDKVGEAFF 15 . TRBV6-6 . TRBJ1-1
TGTGCCAGCAGTTACTCGCCGGGGTTGAACACTGAAGCTTTCTTT CASSYSPGLNTEAFF 15 . TRBV6-6 . TRBJ1-1
TGTGCCATCGCGGGGCTATTTGAAGCTTTCTTT CAIAGLFEAFF 11 . TRBV6-1 few TRBJ1-1
TGCGCCAGCAGCGCGGACGCGAGAGGGGACAAAGAGACCCAGTACTTC CASSADARGDKETQYF 16 . TRBV5-1 . TRBJ2-5
TGTGCCAGTAGTATAGCCGGGACAGGGTCCCATGGCTACACCTTC CASSIAGTGSHGYTF 15 TRBD1 TRBV19 . TRBJ1-2
TGTGCCAGCAGTTCCCCGACGATATCGGGATGGAACACTGAAGCTTTCTTT CASSSPTISGWNTEAFF 17 . TRBV28 few TRBJ1-1
TGTGCCAGCAGCCGTCAAGACGGGCCCTACGAGCAGTACTTC CASSRQDGPYEQYF 14 . TRBV7-9 . TRBJ2-7
TGTGCCAGCAGCCGCCTAGCGGGAGGGGCCTCTGCTCCCGGGGAGCTGTTTTTT CASSRLAGGASAPGELFF 18 TRBD2 TRBV7-8 once TRBJ2-2
TGCGCCAGCAGCAACCCGTCAGGGGGAAATGAAAAACTGTTTTTT CASSNPSGGNEKLFF 15 TRBD1 TRBV5-1 . TRBJ1-4
TGTGCCAGCGACGGGGCCGAATTCTCCTATGGCTACACCTTC CASDGAEFSYGYTF 14 . TRBV7-9 . TRBJ1-2
TGTGCCAGCAGCCAAGAAGTTCTTTTTAGCGAGACCTACGAGCAGTACTTC CASSQEVLFSETYEQYF 17 . TRBV4-2 . TRBJ2-7
TGTGCCAGCAGTTCGCCGGACTTCTCCTACGAGCAGTACTTC CASSSPDFSYEQYF 14 . TRBV28 . TRBJ2-7
TGTGCCAGCAGTGGAGAAAGCTCCTACAATGAGCAGTTCTTC CASSGESSYNEQFF 14 . TRBV6-4 . TRBJ2-1
TGTGCCAGCAGCTTCCTTCGCGGGGTCAGATGGTTCTTC CASSFLRGVRWFF 13 . TRBV7-9 . TRBJ2-1
TGTGCCAGCAGCTTCGAGGGCTCCTACGAGCAGTACTTC CASSFEGSYEQYF 13 . TRBV5-8 . TRBJ2-7
TGTGCCAGCAGCGTAGGGCCAGGGAAGGAGGAAAAACTGTTTTTT CASSVGPGKEEKLFF 15 . TRBV9 . TRBJ1-4
TGTGCCAGCAGCCCTACTAGCGGGACCGACGAGCAGTACTTC CASSPTSGTDEQYF 14 TRBD2 TRBV13 . TRBJ2-7
TGTGCCAGCAGCGCAAATGGGGTCGGCTACGAGCAGTACTTC CASSANGVGYEQYF 14 . TRBV6-5 . TRBJ2-7
TGTGCCAGCAGCCAAGTTGGAACCGGGCGGGAGACCCAGTACTTC CASSQVGTGRETQYF 15 . TRBV4-2 . TRBJ2-5
TGCGCCAGCAGCCAACGACTAGCGGCGTACAATGAGCAGTTCTTC CASSQRLAAYNEQFF 15 TRBD2 TRBV4-1 . TRBJ2-1
TGTGCCAGCCACCGGGACAGCTACAATGAGCAGTTCTTC CASHRDSYNEQFF 13 TRBD1 TRBV13 . TRBJ2-1
TGTGCCAGCAAGCCCGGAGGGGATACGCAGTATTTT CASKPGGDTQYF 12 . TRBV6-5 . TRBJ2-3
TGTGCCAGCAGCGTCGCCCAGGTCCAACTAAAGGGGGACAATGAGCAGTTCTTC CASSVAQVQLKGDNEQFF 18 . TRBV9 . TRBJ2-1
TGTGCCTGGAGTTTGGGCGGGTTTGGTCAGCCCCAGCATTTT CAWSLGGFGQPQHF 14 . TRBV30 . TRBJ1-5